This T cell receptor (beta chain) originates from a study of PD-L1 blockade in urothelial cancer. For the study at large: Male sex and bladder-origin urothelial cancer were recorded for about 90% of the 29 patients. Prior regimens of chemotherapy numbered 0 to 3 per patient. Researchers looked at the blood 3 weeks (second dose) and 6 weeks after treatment began. T cell content in blood samples showed a median of 141,255.

The CDR3 covers 11 residues. V lost 5 bases and J lost 3, with 2 bases in between. Germline-derived CDR1 and CDR2 are LNHDA and SQIVND (reference sequence). This clone was found once. Method: immunoSEQ multiplex PCR; TCRdb's copy keeps in-frame clones and lacks some. The sample includes approximately 34,000 clones, 84% of them seen just once. This TCR was recovered from a man aged 55-75 years with urothelial cancer. The chain recombines TRBV19 with TRBJ1-3; D is uncertain. The source material was PBMCs, sampled around atezolizumab (anti-PD-L1) treatment. The DNA of the CDR3 is TGTGCCAGTAGTCTTGGAAACACCATATATTTT. Amino acid sequence: CASSLGNTIYF.